The rows below give T cell receptor beta chains drawn from one sample of a study of T cells in Graves' hyperthyroidism and ophthalmopathy. TCRdb ran MiXCR on the multiplex PCR reads and lists one entry per CDR3 protein. The data show about 640,000 distinct CDR3 sequences, with approximately 14% seen just once and approximately 12% held by the top ten. The sequenced sample was blood. These receptors all come from a woman aged 50 to 65 with Graves' ophthalmopathy. Both conserved end residues are part of each CDR3. The D gene is left open where the match is weak. The listing skips clone size in some rows; elsewhere it reads once, few, many or a size class.

TGTGCCAGCTCACCAATCCCGGGGTTGGGCACTGAAGCTTTCTTT,CASSPIPGLGTEAFF,TRBV18,-,-,TRBJ1-1
TGTGCCAGCTCACCGTCGGGACAGGGGGCAGGTGGCTACACCTTC,CASSPSGQGAGGYTF,TRBV18,TRBD1,many,TRBJ1-2
TGTGCCAGTAGTATGCAGTACCAGTGGGGCACTGAAGCTTTCTTT,CASSMQYQWGTEAFF,TRBV19,-,-,TRBJ1-1
TGTGCCAGCAGAAAAAGAAGGTGGACTAGCGGGCCAATAGCGATTCAAGAGACCCAGTACTTC,CASRKRRWTSGPIAIQETQYF,TRBV3-1,TRBD2,few,TRBJ2-5
TGTGCCAGCAGCAGGGGACAGGGGGCTGAAAAACTGTTTTTT,CASSRGQGAEKLFF,TRBV13,TRBD1,-,TRBJ1-4
TGCGCCAGCAGCCGAGACCTACTAGGACAGGGACGGTTGGGAAGGGTCTCTGGAAACACCATATATTTT,CASSRDLLGQGRLGRVSGNTIYF,TRBV7-2,TRBD1,-,TRBJ1-3
TGCGCCAGCAGCTTGATATCCTCCTACGAGCAGTACTTC,CASSLISSYEQYF,TRBV5-1,-,many,TRBJ2-7
TGTGCTAGTGGTCCCCCCACAGGGGAAGAAGGTCAGCCCCAGCATTTT,CASGPPTGEEGQPQHF,TRBV12-5,TRBD1,many,TRBJ1-5
TGTGCCTGGAGTGGACAGGGCGTAGCGGGGAAGCAGTATTTT,CAWSGQGVAGKQYF,TRBV30,-,many,TRBJ2-3
TGTGCCAGCAGTTTATCACGTCAGACCTACAATGAGCAGTTCTTC,CASSLSRQTYNEQFF,TRBV27,-,many,TRBJ2-1
TGTGCCAGCTTTAGTACGGCCGACTATGGCTACACCTTC,CASFSTADYGYTF,TRBV28,-,-,TRBJ1-2
TGTGCCAGCAGCCGGGACACTCCTAATGAAAAACTGTTTTTT,CASSRDTPNEKLFF,TRBV2,-,many,TRBJ1-4
TGTGCCAGCACCGCCCCTGGGGTTGGCGAAAAACTGTTTTTT,CASTAPGVGEKLFF,TRBV6-1,-,few,TRBJ1-4
TGTGCCAGCAGTTTAGCAGGGGGACAAGAGACCCAGTACTTC,CASSLAGGQETQYF,TRBV28,TRBD1,many,TRBJ2-5
TGTGCCAGCTCACAAATGTCAGGCTCCTCCAACTATGGCTACACCTTC,CASSQMSGSSNYGYTF,TRBV18,-,many,TRBJ1-2
TGTGCCAGCAGTTTTCGACTCGGGACCTACGAGCAGTACTTC,CASSFRLGTYEQYF,TRBV6-9,-,-,TRBJ2-7
TGTGCCAGCAGCCTAAATCTGTACGGGACGTCCACCTACGAGCAGTACTTC,CASSLNLYGTSTYEQYF,TRBV11-1,-,-,TRBJ2-7
TGTGCCTGGAGTGTAAACGATTACGAGCAGTACTTC,CAWSVNDYEQYF,TRBV30,-,many,TRBJ2-7
TGTGCCAGCAGTTACCTGGGGCGAGATACGCAGTATTTT,CASSYLGRDTQYF,TRBV6-5,-,few,TRBJ2-3
TGTGCCAGCAGTGTGGGACTCACCTACGAGCAGTACTTC,CASSVGLTYEQYF,TRBV6-1,-,many,TRBJ2-7
TGTGCCAGCTCACCACTATGGGAAAAAGTGGACACTGAAGCTTTCTTT,CASSPLWEKVDTEAFF,TRBV18,-,few,TRBJ1-1
TGTGCCAGCCAAGGGGCCAGCGGGACGTCTCACAATGAGCAGTTCTTC,CASQGASGTSHNEQFF,TRBV10-3,TRBD2,many,TRBJ2-1
TGTGCCAGCAGTTTTTCTAGCGCGAACACCGGGGAGCTGTTTTTT,CASSFSSANTGELFF,TRBV28,-,-,TRBJ2-2
TGTGCCAGCAGTGAAGTGACCCTGAACACCGGGGAGCTGTTTTTT,CASSEVTLNTGELFF,TRBV2,-,few,TRBJ2-2
TGTGCCAGCAGCCCGTCGACGCGAACCTCTGGAAACACCATATATTTT,CASSPSTRTSGNTIYF,TRBV9,-,-,TRBJ1-3
TGCAGTGCTACGGACAGGGGGATCTCCTACGAGCAGTACTTC,CSATDRGISYEQYF,TRBV20-1,TRBD1,-,TRBJ2-7
TGTGCCACCAGTGATTCCGTACGGCAAGAGACCCAGTACTTC,CATSDSVRQETQYF,TRBV24-1,-,many,TRBJ2-5
TGTGCCAGCAGCCCTATAGCGGGAGCGGTCTACGAGCAGTACTTC,CASSPIAGAVYEQYF,TRBV11-2,TRBD2,many,TRBJ2-7
TGTGCCAGCAGCTTAGCGGGAGGCCCGACCGGGGAGCTGTTTTTT,CASSLAGGPTGELFF,TRBV7-2,-,many,TRBJ2-2